This T cell receptor (beta chain) emerged from a study of human T cells and chemical hapten exposure. On the study more broadly: Sensitizing treatment utilized 2% DPC over a roughly 2 cm by roughly 2 cm portion of upper inner arm skin. Upper-back patches of 0.01% DPC were read at 6 days. The study's findings and limits: Significantly more large CDR3 similarity clusters were formed by expanded TCRs than by controls.

This clonotype was observed a few times. What it binds is not known. Source study methods: A per-sample median of roughly 96,000 TCRs was observed, with a range of about 20,000 to 700,000. TCRdb reanalysed the RACE reads using MiXCR and keeps one entry per CDR3 protein. V and J calls and clone size were set by TCRdb, not the authors. In the table there are 300,000 to 450,000 distinct CDR3 sequences, approximately 5% of which are singletons. Time point reported: pre-sensitization, week 0. The treatment: therapeutic diphenylcyclopropenone sensitization with weekly scalp DPC. V was pared by 5 bases and J by 0 bases, with 13 bases between. The CDR3 loop spans 15 amino acids. In germline, CDR1 is SGHVS, CDR2 FNYEAQ.

This chain joins TRBV7-6 and TRBJ1-2; D gene ambiguous. This TCR was recovered from a woman aged 45-60 years with alopecia areata. Some clones in this sample may be carry-over from other donors' samples. The sample was whole blood, taken in connection with sensitization to the hapten diphenylcyclopropenone (DPC). CDR3 in DNA: TGTGCCAGCAGCCCCTTGTTCCAACCTAACTATGGCTACACCTTC. Translated: CASSPLFQPNYGYTF.